These 2 T cell receptor beta chains came from one sample sequenced in a study of shared clonotypes between healthy human individuals. Sequencing used immunoSEQ multiplex PCR; TCRdb keeps in-frame clones, though not all of them. The sample consists of 2.5 million or so clones, over 85% of them appearing once. The sequencing sample was made of naive CD4+ T cells sorted from blood. Regarding subset: CD45RA+ positively selected. These receptors came from a man aged 18 to 30 in good health.

The chain recombines TRBV6-1 with TRBJ1-2, with D perhaps matching TRBD1 (6 bases). CDR3 size: 14 residues. Looked up from germline, CDR1 is MNHNS and CDR2 is SASEGT. V shed 7 bases and J shed 3 bases, with 15 bases lying between them. This CDR3 reads CASTSPGAHYGYTF. CDR3 coding DNA: TGTGCCAGCACAAGTCCAGGGGCCCACTATGGCTACACCTTC.

The V gene is TRBV18, the J gene TRBJ2-3; TRBD2 matches at 15 bases. The CDR3 extends over 17 amino acids. Germline V gene data show CDR1 as KGHSH and CDR2 as LQKENI. V lost 4 bases, J lost 6 bases, and 8 bases stayed unmatched. The CDR3 DNA reads TGTGCCAGCTCACGAGGACTAGCGGGAGGGCCTGAGGATACGCAGTATTTT. This encodes CASSRGLAGGPEDTQYF.